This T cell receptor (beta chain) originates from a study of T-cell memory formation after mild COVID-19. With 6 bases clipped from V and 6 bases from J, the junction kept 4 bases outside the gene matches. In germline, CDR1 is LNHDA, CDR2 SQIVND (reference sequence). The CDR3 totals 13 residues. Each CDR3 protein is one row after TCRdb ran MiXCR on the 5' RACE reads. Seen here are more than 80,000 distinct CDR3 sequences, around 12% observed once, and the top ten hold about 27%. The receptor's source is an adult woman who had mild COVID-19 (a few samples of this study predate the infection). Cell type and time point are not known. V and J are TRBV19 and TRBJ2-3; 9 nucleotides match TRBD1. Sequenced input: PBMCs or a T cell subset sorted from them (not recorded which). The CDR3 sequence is CASSGQGYDTQYF. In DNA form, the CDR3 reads TGTGCCAGTAGCGGACAGGGGTACGATACGCAGTATTTT.